Following are 5 T cell receptor beta chains from one sample sequenced in a study of cytomegalovirus exposure and HLA in healthy donors. It was with 60 Vbeta and 13 Jbeta primers that the PCR ran. Assay used: immunoSEQ multiplex PCR; TCRdb lists only in-frame clones, some missing. This repertoire shows about 190,000 clones, 65% to 80% found once; its top ten account for 1.1%. Sequencing used PBMCs. Receptors were obtained from a woman in her forties in good health and CMV-seronegative.

The genes are TRBV28 and TRBJ1-3, with no clear D. The CDR3 runs to 15 residues. Trimming took off 3 bases at V and 6 bases at J, with 15 bases between the two ends. From germline, CDR1 is MDHEN and CDR2 SYDVKM. This chain's CDR3 is CASSFFVQYPNTIYF. DNA of the CDR3: TGTGCCAGCAGTTTTTTCGTACAGTACCCAAACACCATATATTTT.

The rearrangement joins TRBV30 to TRBJ1-1, with no clear D. The CDR3 is made up of 13 amino acids. Trimming pared 0 bases from V and 4 bases from J, leaving 9 bases between. Germline V CDR1 and CDR2: GTSNPN, SVGIG (reference sequence). CDR3 DNA sequence: TGTGCCTGGAGTGTAGCCCGAAGCACTGAAGCTTTCTTT. Its translation: CAWSVARSTEAFF.

This clone showed up just a few times. The V gene is TRBV11-1, the J gene TRBJ2-1, with 9 nucleotides matching TRBD2. Looked up from germline, CDR1 is SGHAT and CDR2 is FQDESV (reference sequence). J was trimmed by 2 bases and V by 2 bases; bases with no gene match: 4. The CDR3 spans 16 residues. This chain's CDR3 is CASSLKREVPYNEQFF. CDR3 DNA: TGTGCCAGCAGCTTAAAGCGGGAGGTACCCTACAATGAGCAGTTCTTC.

The gene calls are TRBV6-5 and TRBJ2-3, with D tentatively TRBD2 (5 bases). This CDR3 comprises 12 residues. Germline CDR1 and CDR2: MNHEY and SVGAGI. Trimming left V 6 bases short and J 6 bases short, with 10 bases between. CDR3 nucleotides: TGTGCCAGCAGGGCTGGCGGGGATACGCAGTATTTT. Translating gives CASRAGGDTQYF.

The chain uses TRBV30 and TRBJ2-1; D not certain. The CDR3 has 11 amino acids. Germline assignment: CDR1 GTSNPN and CDR2 SVGIG (reference sequence). V shed 5 bases and J shed 6 bases, with 8 bases lying between them. CDR3 sequence: CAWEAFNEQFF. In DNA, the CDR3 is TGTGCCTGGGAGGCCTTCAATGAGCAGTTCTTC.